A single T cell receptor (beta chain) is shown here with its context. This record comes from a study of shared clonotypes between healthy human individuals. V gave up 6 bases and J gave up 4 bases, with 16 bases separating them. The germline gives CDR1 MNHEY, CDR2 SVGAGI. The CDR3 sequence is 15 residues long. Measured with immunoSEQ multiplex PCR; TCRdb has only the in-frame clones, and not every one. This table has 2 million to 2.5 million clones, approximately 94% appearing once. It was CD45RO-negative cells, positively selected for CCR7, that made up naive CD8 cells, with terminally differentiated effector memory CD45RA+ cells excluded.

The sequenced sample was naive CD8+ T cells from PBMCs. The chain uses TRBV6-5 and TRBJ2-1; no reliable D call. This TCR derives from a man between 18 and 35 years old in good health. Some clones in this sample may be carry-over from other donors' samples. The CDR3 here is CASSRTPALYNEQFF. The DNA of the CDR3 is TGTGCCAGCAGCCGAACCCCGGCCCTTTACAATGAGCAGTTCTTC.